This entry lists 9 T cell receptor beta chains sequenced from one sample in a study of cytomegalovirus exposure and HLA in healthy donors. The PCR was carried out with 60 Vbeta primers and 13 Jbeta primers. Repertoires were generated with immunoSEQ multiplex PCR, while TCRdb's copy carries only in-frame clones and drops some. Among 300,000 or so clones listed, about four fifths were seen once. Sample: PBMCs. Source of these receptors: a woman in her thirties or forties in good health and CMV-seropositive.

This clone was observed a single time. This chain joins TRBV12-1 and TRBJ2-5; the DNA was not compared with TRBD2, the D call given in the table. The J call may be faulty, since TRBJ2-7 better matches the DNA end. TRBV12-1 is an annotated pseudogene. The length of the CDR3 is 17 residues. Written as DNA, the CDR3 is TGTGCCATACCACTAGCGGGAGGCTATACATCGTCCTACGAGCAGTACTTC. Encoded protein: CAIPLAGGYTSSYEQYF.

This chain links TRBV6-6 with TRBJ2-5; a possible D gene is TRBD2 (6 bases). The germline V and J ends were trimmed by 2 bases and 1 base, with 8 bases remaining between them. Germline loops: CDR1 MNHNY, CDR2 SVGAGI (reference sequence). There are 14 residues in the CDR3. The CDR3 nucleotides read TGTGCCAGCAGTTACAGGCGGGGCCAAGAGACCCAGTACTTC. It specifies CASSYRRGQETQYF.

The chain is built from TRBV30 and TRBJ2-7; no clear D. Germline-derived CDR1 and CDR2 are GTSNPN and SVGIG (reference sequence). The ends were cut back, 3 bases at V and 0 bases at J, with 15 bases in the middle. CDR3 length equals 15 residues. The chain's CDR3 is CAWSLSTVTSYEQYF. The CDR3 nucleotides read TGTGCCTGGAGCCTAAGCACCGTTACCTCCTACGAGCAGTACTTC.

The chain links TRBV9 to TRBJ2-4, with D possibly TRBD2 on 5 matching bases. CDR3 size: 14 residues. The germline CDR1 and CDR2 sequences are SGDLS and YYNGEE. Between the trimmed V and J ends, which lost 0 bases and 9 bases, there was a span of 13 bases. The CDR3 DNA reads TGTGCCAGCAGCGTAGAAGGTTGGGGAGTCATTCAGTACTTC. Its translation is CASSVEGWGVIQYF. Full variable domain (remainder filled in from reference TRBV9 and TRBJ2-4): DSGVTQTPKHLITATGQRVTLRCSPRSGDLSVYWYQQSLDQGLQFLIQYYNGEERAKGNILERFSAQQFPDLHSELNLSSLELGDSALYFCASSVEGWGVIQYFGAGTRLSVL.

The chain is built from TRBV6-1 and TRBJ1-3, with a weak D call TRBD1 (5 bases). The CDR3 consists of 14 residues. Germline CDR1 is MNHNS and CDR2 is SASEGT. Trimming pared 2 bases from V and 6 bases from J, leaving 11 bases between. The CDR3 region has the DNA TGTGCCAGCAGTGAACTCACAGGTGAAAACACCATATATTTT. Amino acids: CASSELTGENTIYF.

The J gene is TRBJ2-1, the V gene TRBV5-6; TRBD2 matches 7 bases. The CDR3 is 14 amino acids. The germline gives CDR1 SGHDT, CDR2 YYEEEE. Germline trimming cut 3 bases from V and 8 bases from J; bases unmatched to any gene: 8. The CDR3 protein is CASSSGLGVDEQFF. As DNA, the CDR3 is TGTGCCAGCAGCTCAGGACTAGGGGTCGATGAGCAGTTCTTC.

The V gene is TRBV5-5, the J gene TRBJ2-5, with a tentative D call TRBD2 (6 bases). The CDR3 runs 14 residues. Germline CDR1 and CDR2: SGHKS and YYEKEE (reference sequence). The ends were cut back, 2 bases at V and 5 bases at J, with 13 bases in the middle. The DNA for the CDR3 is TGTGCCAGCAGCTTCGAGGGAGGTCGGGAGACCCAGTACTTC. Amino acid sequence: CASSFEGGRETQYF.

The V call is TRBV7-9, the J call TRBJ2-5; the D gene is possibly TRBD2 (5 bases). Deletions cut 6 bases from V and 13 bases from J, with 27 bases between. CDR3 length: 15 residues. CDR1 is SEHNR, CDR2 FQNEAQ, per germline (reference sequence). The CDR3 reads CASRLSSSGEGGLYF. The CDR3 coding sequence is TGTGCCAGCAGGCTATCGAGCAGCGGAGAGGGTGGGTTGTACTTC.

The CDR3 DNA sequence: TGTGCCAGCAGTTTCTCAGGGGTTGATAATTCACCCCTCCACTTT. Translating gives CASSFSGVDNSPLHF. The rearrangement joins TRBV28 to TRBJ1-6; TRBD1 is a possible D gene (6 bases). Trimming stripped 3 bases from V and 5 bases from J, with 11 bases between. CDR1 MDHEN and CDR2 SYDVKM come from the germline V gene. This CDR3 spans 15 amino acids.